The source of this T cell receptor (beta chain) is a study of glioma-infiltrating T cells after dendritic cell vaccination. Looking at the study overall: Treatment, given 2003 to 2012, was autologous tumor lysate-pulsed dendritic cell vaccination. Monocyte-derived dendritic cells, cultured seven days with IL-4 and GM-CSF, were pulsed with autologous tumor lysate.

TCRB CDR3 was amplified from 2 ug genomic DNA or less. Data came from immunoSEQ multiplex PCR; TCRdb stores just in-frame clones and leaves some out. Altogether approximately 90,000 clones are present, about 81% being singletons, with the ten largest covering 2% to 2.5%. Stated time point: after dendritic cell vaccination, including at tumor progression/relapse. CDR1 SGHAT and CDR2 FQNNGV come from the germline V gene. V was clipped by 4 bases and J by 6 bases, with 10 bases between them. The CDR3 is 12 amino acids. The TCR comes from a human donor with glioblastoma. Sequenced material: blood, taken after dendritic cell vaccination. V usage is TRBV11-2 and J usage is TRBJ2-7, with a possible D match to TRBD1 (5 bases). The CDR3 nucleotides read TGTGCCAGCAGCTCCGGACACTTCGAGCAGTACTTC. This sequence encodes CASSSGHFEQYF.